This T cell receptor (beta chain) was recorded in a study of blood T cell repertoires in COVID-19. Across the study: Collection of acute and convalescent COVID-19 samples took place in the United States, Italy and Spain. Sources were T cells, B-cell-depleted T cells, or PBMCs; the material itself was cDNA or gDNA.

In its sample, this clone was seen once. Only in-frame clones appear in the TCRdb table, and some are missing; sequencing was by immunoSEQ multiplex PCR. The profile shows roughly 120,000 clones, about nine tenths of them singletons. This clonotype originated in a human donor with active COVID-19. The donor label of this sample is uncertain. The sequencing input was peripheral blood.

The CDR3 DNA sequence: TGTGCCAGTAGTATAGGGGGGACGGACAGCTACTCACCCCTCCACTTT. Its translation: CASSIGGTDSYSPLHF. The genes are TRBV19 and TRBJ1-6; D is perhaps TRBD1 (6 bases). CDR1 is LNHDA and CDR2 is SQIVND in the germline V gene (reference sequence). The CDR3 totals 16 residues. V was clipped by 1 base and J by 10 bases, with 17 bases between them.